The T cell receptor beta chain under discussion was sequenced for a study of OX40 agonist ivuxolimab in advanced cancers. Study summary: Ivuxolimab, an agonistic anti-OX40 (CD134) antibody, was given to patients. Partial responses were achieved by three patients: one hepatocellular carcinoma, two cutaneous melanoma.

This table comes from immunoSEQ multiplex PCR, and its TCRdb copy is limited to in-frame clones, with some not included. Of about 80,000 clones detected, roughly 87% appear once; the ten largest clones hold roughly 0.32%. CDR1 is SGHTA, CDR2 FQGNSA, per germline. Trimming cost V 0 bases and J 12 bases, with 12 bases left between them. This CDR3 spans 13 amino acids. The source was CD4+ or CD8+ T cells sorted from blood, collected in a trial of the OX40 agonist ivuxolimab. This chain joins TRBV7-2 and TRBJ2-1; D gene ambiguous. The clonotype comes from an adult with an advanced solid tumor such as melanoma, head and neck, liver or kidney cancer. The CDR3 bases are TGTGCCAGCAGCTTAGCAGTCCCACCTTTGCAGTTCTTC. Its protein product is CASSLAVPPLQFF.